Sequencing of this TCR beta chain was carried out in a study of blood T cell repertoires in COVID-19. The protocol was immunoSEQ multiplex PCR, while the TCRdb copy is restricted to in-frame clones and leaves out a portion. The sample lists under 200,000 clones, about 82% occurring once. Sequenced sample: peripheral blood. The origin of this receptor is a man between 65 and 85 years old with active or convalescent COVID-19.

In nucleotides, the CDR3 is TGTGCCAGCAGCCCCAGTGGGGGGACCTACGAGCAGTACTTC. Its protein product is CASSPSGGTYEQYF. The chain joins TRBV11-3 to TRBJ2-7; tentatively, D is TRBD2 (6 bases). CDR3 length: 14 residues. Trimming removed 5 bases at V and 2 bases at J, with 13 bases between. The germline V gene has CDR1 SGHNT and CDR2 YENEEA. The whole variable domain, filled in from reference TRBV11-3 and TRBJ2-7, reads EAGVVQSPRYKIIEKKQPVAFWCNPISGHNTLYWYLQNLGQGPELLIRYENEEAVDDSQLPKDRFSAERLKGVDSTLKIQPAELGDSAVYLCASSPSGGTYEQYFGPGTRLTVT.